The rows below give T cell receptor beta chains drawn from one sample of a study of T cell responses to AZD1222 COVID-19 vaccine. Produced via immunoSEQ multiplex PCR; TCRdb's table is partial and in-frame only. Of approximately 140,000 clones in the sample, 91% were seen once. The material was peripheral blood, obtained on day 0 of AZD1222 vaccination. The receptors were sampled from an adult in good health. Each CDR3 is given with its conserved first and last residue.

V	J	length	CDR3
TRBV7-9	TRBJ2-2	12	CASSSPSGELFF
TRBV29-1	TRBJ1-1	12	CSVEEKATGAFF
TRBV19	TRBJ1-1	13	CASMGALNTEAFF
TRBV10-1	TRBJ1-1	13	CASSASGNAEAFF
TRBV15	TRBJ2-1	16	CATSRVGGGGYNEQFF
TRBV7-8	TRBJ2-2	16	CASSLGLAGGLGELFF
TRBV4-3	TRBJ1-4	16	CASSQDRASLVEKLFF
TRBV12-3/TRBV12-4	TRBJ1-2	13	CASSPRVHYGYTF
TRBV5-1	TRBJ2-3	16	CASSLDQREGTDTQYF
TRBV15	TRBJ1-5	17	CATSYDRSTDSNQPQHF
TRBV12-3/TRBV12-4	TRBJ1-5	13	CASSLSGEQPQHF
TRBV6-5	TRBJ2-5	13	CASRNRGEETQYF
TRBV19	TRBJ2-6	18	CASSIPGRREAGANVLTF
TRBV18	TRBJ1-5	14	CASSRQGSNQPQHF
TRBV4-3	TRBJ2-7	13	CASSQADGYEQYF
TRBV9	TRBJ1-5	16	CASSVGGGGGNQPQHF
TRBV19	TRBJ1-1	13	CASSMRKGTEAFF
TRBV18	TRBJ1-3	17	CASSPTTEIYSGNTIYF
TRBV12-3/TRBV12-4	TRBJ1-1	13	CASSYKANTEAFF
TRBV3-1/TRBV3-2	TRBJ2-4	13	CASSGGRENIQYF
TRBV3-1/TRBV3-2	TRBJ2-7	16	CASSHETGQGDYEQYF
TRBV2	TRBJ2-5	17	CASSGDRGWFAQETQYF
TRBV18	TRBJ2-1	15	CASSLGTGLTNEQFF
TRBV19	TRBJ2-1	16	CASSIAGAPTYNEQFF
TRBV5-1	TRBJ1-1	14	CASSPRQGGTEAFF
TRBV19	TRBJ1-1	14	CASSIGSRNTEAFF
TRBV7-2	TRBJ2-2	14	CASSLPKLSGELFF
TRBV5-1	TRBJ2-7	15	CASSLGEDPSYEQYF
TRBV4-1	TRBJ2-7	17	CASSQDKDLKSSYEQYF
TRBV18	TRBJ2-1	14	CASSSRTSSHEQFF
TRBV28	TRBJ1-4	15	CASSLFGWTNEKLFF
TRBV11-3	TRBJ1-1	12	CASSRGATEAFF
TRBV6-5	TRBJ1-2	14	CASSYSGPVYGYTF
TRBV5-1	TRBJ2-5	15	CASSPQTSGHATQYF
TRBV6-5	TRBJ2-1	11	CASRKVNEQFF
TRBV7-3	TRBJ2-1	12	CASSHNPHEQFF
TRBV2	TRBJ1-6	12	CASSDDKSPLHF
TRBV7-2	TRBJ2-2	17	CASSLEETAVYTGELFF
TRBV28	TRBJ2-5	15	CASSLWREGGETQYF
TRBV28	TRBJ2-7	15	CASSLGSGITYEQYF